This T cell receptor beta chain is drawn from a study of blood T cell repertoires in COVID-19. In the study overall: In each case, the material was cDNA or gDNA derived from T cells, B-cell-depleted T cells, or PBMCs.

Original handling: Amplification with reference gene primers provided the estimates of nucleated cell counts. Repertoires were generated with immunoSEQ multiplex PCR, while TCRdb's copy carries only in-frame clones and drops some. V, J and clone size are those of that table, while D and trimming were read from the DNA. The data show over 60,000 clones, just over 85% seen once. This CDR3 is 14 amino acids long. Deletions cut 4 bases from V and 9 bases from J, with 16 bases between. Germline CDR1 MDHEN, CDR2 SYDVKM. Sequencing was done on a sample of peripheral blood. The TCR originated in a man in his forties with acute or convalescent COVID-19. V gene TRBV28 combines with J gene TRBJ2-1, with D perhaps matching TRBD2 (6 bases). The CDR3 nucleotides read TGTGCCAGCAGTTCAGTAGCGGAATTGCGTGAGCAGTTCTTC. Amino acids: CASSSVAELREQFF.